Below, 3 T cell receptor beta chains from the same sample are listed, as sequenced in a study of cytomegalovirus exposure and HLA in healthy donors. PCR primers comprised 60 Vbeta and 13 Jbeta primers. Generated by immunoSEQ multiplex PCR, the TCRdb table keeps only in-frame clones and is missing some. The sample has approximately 200,000 clones; almost 85% are singletons. Sequenced sample: PBMCs. The source of these receptors is a woman aged 45-60 years in good health and CMV-seronegative.

The V gene is TRBV9, the J gene TRBJ2-6, with D possibly TRBD2 on 5 matching bases. V lost 0 bases to trimming and J lost 2 bases, with 9 bases between them. This CDR3 spans 16 amino acids. The germline CDR1 and CDR2 sequences are SGDLS and YYNGEE. CDR3 loop: CASSVAGLPGANVLTF. CDR3 nucleotide sequence: TGTGCCAGCAGCGTAGCGGGGTTACCTGGGGCCAACGTCCTGACTTTC.

The chain uses TRBV20-1 and TRBJ1-2; possible D gene TRBD1, 6 bases. Trimming left V 5 bases short and J 10 bases short, with 14 bases between. The germline V gene encodes CDR1 DFQATT and CDR2 SNEGSKA (reference sequence). This CDR3 region has 11 residues. The CDR3 DNA is TGCAGTGCTTCGAGAGGGACATCCTACACCTTC. Translation: CSASRGTSYTF.

This chain connects TRBV5-8 to TRBJ1-5; 8 nucleotides align to TRBD1. The CDR3 has 15 residues. V lost 10 bases and J lost 0; bases outside the gene matches: 9. CDR1 SGHTS and CDR2 YDEGEE come from the germline V gene. In DNA form, the CDR3 reads TGTGCCGGAGGACAGGGATACCATAGCAATCAGCCCCAGCATTTT. It is translated as CAGGQGYHSNQPQHF.